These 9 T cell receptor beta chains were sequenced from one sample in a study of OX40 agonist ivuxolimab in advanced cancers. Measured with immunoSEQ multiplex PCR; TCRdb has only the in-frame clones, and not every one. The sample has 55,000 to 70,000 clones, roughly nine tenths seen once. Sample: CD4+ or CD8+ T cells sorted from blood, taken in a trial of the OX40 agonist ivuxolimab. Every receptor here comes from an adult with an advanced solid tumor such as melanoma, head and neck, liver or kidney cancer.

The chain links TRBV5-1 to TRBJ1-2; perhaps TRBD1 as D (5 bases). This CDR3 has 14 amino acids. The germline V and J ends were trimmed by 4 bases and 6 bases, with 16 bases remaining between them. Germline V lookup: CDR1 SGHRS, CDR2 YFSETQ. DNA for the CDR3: TGCGCCAGCAGCCCAGCGACAGTGGCCAATGGCTACACCTTC. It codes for CASSPATVANGYTF. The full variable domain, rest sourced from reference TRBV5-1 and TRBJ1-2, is KAGVTQTPRYLIKTRGQQVTLSCSPISGHRSVSWYQQTPGQGLQFLFEYFSETQRNKGNFPGRFSGRQFSNSRSEMNVSTLELGDSALYLCASSPATVANGYTFGSGTRLTVV.

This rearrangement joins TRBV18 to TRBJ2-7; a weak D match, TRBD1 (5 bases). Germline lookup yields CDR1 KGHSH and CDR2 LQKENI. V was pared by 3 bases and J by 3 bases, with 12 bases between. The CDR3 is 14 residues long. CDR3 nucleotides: TGTGCCAGCTCACCGATCTTAGACAGCTACGAGCAGTACTTC. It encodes CASSPILDSYEQYF.

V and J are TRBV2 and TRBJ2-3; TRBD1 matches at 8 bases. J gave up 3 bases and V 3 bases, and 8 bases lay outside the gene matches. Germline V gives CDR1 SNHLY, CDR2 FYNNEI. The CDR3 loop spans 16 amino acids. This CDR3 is CASSEGGRGLTDTQYF. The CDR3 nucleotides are TGTGCCAGCAGTGAGGGGGGCAGGGGGCTTACAGATACGCAGTATTTT.

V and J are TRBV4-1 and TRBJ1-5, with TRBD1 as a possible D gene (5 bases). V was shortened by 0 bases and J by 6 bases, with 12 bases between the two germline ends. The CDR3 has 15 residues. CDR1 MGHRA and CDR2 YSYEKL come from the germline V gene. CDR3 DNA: TGCGCCAGCAGCCAAGATTGGTCAGGGTTTCAGCCCCAGCATTTT. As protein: CASSQDWSGFQPQHF.

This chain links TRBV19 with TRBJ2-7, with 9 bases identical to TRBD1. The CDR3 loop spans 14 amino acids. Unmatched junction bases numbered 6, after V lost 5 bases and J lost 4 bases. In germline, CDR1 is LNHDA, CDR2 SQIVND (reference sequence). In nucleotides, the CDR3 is TGTGCCAGTAGTCCCTGGACAGGGGATTACGAGCAGTACTTC. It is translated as CASSPWTGDYEQYF.

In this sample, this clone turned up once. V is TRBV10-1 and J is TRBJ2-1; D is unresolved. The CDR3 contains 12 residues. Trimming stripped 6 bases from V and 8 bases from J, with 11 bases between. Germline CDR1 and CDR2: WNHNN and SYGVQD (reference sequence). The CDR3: CASSHRSHEQFF. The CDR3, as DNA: TGCGCCAGCAGCCATCGGAGCCATGAGCAGTTCTTC.

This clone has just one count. The CDR3 coding sequence is TGTGCCAGCGGGGTGTACGAGACCCAGTACTTC. Residues: CASGVYETQYF. This sequence joins TRBV6-5 and TRBJ2-5, with D uncertain. Trimming cost V 8 bases and J 5 bases, with 9 bases left between them. The CDR3 spans 11 residues. Germline values: CDR1 MNHEY, CDR2 SVGAGI.

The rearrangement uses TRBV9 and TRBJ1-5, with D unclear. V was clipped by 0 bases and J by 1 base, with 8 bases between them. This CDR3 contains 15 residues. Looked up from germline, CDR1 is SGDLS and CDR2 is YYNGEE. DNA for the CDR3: TGTGCCAGCAGCGTAGGTGGGCTGAGCAATCAGCCCCAGCATTTT. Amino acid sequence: CASSVGGLSNQPQHF.

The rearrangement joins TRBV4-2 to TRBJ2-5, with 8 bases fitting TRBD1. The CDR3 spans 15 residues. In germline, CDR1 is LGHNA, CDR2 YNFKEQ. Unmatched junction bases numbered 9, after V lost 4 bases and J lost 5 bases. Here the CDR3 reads CASSPLDRVGETQYF. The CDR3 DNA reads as TGTGCCAGCAGCCCGTTGGACAGGGTGGGGGAGACCCAGTACTTC.